The following is a T cell receptor (beta chain) sequence with its context. Its antigen is unknown. The data originate from a study of cytomegalovirus exposure and HLA in healthy donors. Study-wide findings and caveats: Presence/absence analysis assumed near-uniform sequencing depth across donors. In a later analysis, HLA-C alleles had the fewest associated TCRs, DRB1 alleles the most. Reports indicated that the classifier achieved high specificity and sensitivity in diagnosing cytomegalovirus status. In a later analysis, CMV-associated beta chains were mostly HLA-associated, it appeared.

The CDR3 is made up of 18 amino acids. V was clipped by 4 bases and J by 0 bases; unmatched bases: 10. Germline CDR1 reads MGHRA; CDR2 reads YSYEKL. PCR primers comprised 60 Vbeta and 13 Jbeta primers. Generated by immunoSEQ multiplex PCR, the TCRdb table keeps only in-frame clones and is missing some. This sample has over 75,000 clones; under 85% occur once, and the top ten carry around 7.3%. The chain joins TRBV4-1 to TRBJ1-4, with 8 bases matching TRBD1. The TCR comes from a man in his fifties or sixties in good health and CMV-seropositive. Source material: PBMCs. The CDR3 DNA is TGCGCCAGCAGCCTCGGACAGGGAGGATCTGCAACTAATGAAAAACTGTTTTTT. As protein: CASSLGQGGSATNEKLFF.